Listed below are T cell receptor beta chains from one sample, sequenced in a study of persistence of HIV-infected CD4 T cells. TCRdb's copy holds only in-frame clones and misses some; the assay was immunoSEQ multiplex PCR. This sample has under 40,000 clones, with 65% to 90% found just once. The antigens of these receptors remain unknown. The sequencing here drew on CD4+ T cells sorted from PBMCs after roughly 18-hour stimulation, taken from a patient who received antiretroviral therapy. Receptors were obtained from an adult woman with HIV who was CMV-seropositive. Each CDR3 is given with its conserved first and last residue. Fields, in order: CDR3 length, J gene, clone size, V gene, CDR3 protein. The size entry is marked missing in some rows and otherwise reads once, few, many or a size class.

CDR3 length: 14; J gene: TRBJ2-7; clone size: once; V gene: TRBV3-1/TRBV3-2; CDR3 protein: CASSQEPSGYEQYF
CDR3 length: 12; J gene: TRBJ1-6; clone size: .; V gene: TRBV12-3/TRBV12-4; CDR3 protein: CASHWGNSPLHF
CDR3 length: 12; J gene: TRBJ2-5; clone size: .; V gene: TRBV29-1; CDR3 protein: CSVVRLGETQYF
CDR3 length: 14; J gene: TRBJ1-2; clone size: .; V gene: TRBV30; CDR3 protein: CAWSYRAANYGYTF
CDR3 length: 13; J gene: TRBJ2-2; clone size: .; V gene: TRBV19; CDR3 protein: CASSTRGTGELFF
CDR3 length: 12; J gene: TRBJ1-5; clone size: .; V gene: TRBV2; CDR3 protein: CASSGGSGPQHF
CDR3 length: 17; J gene: TRBJ2-1; clone size: .; V gene: TRBV5-4; CDR3 protein: CASSLAGSGSSYNEQFF
CDR3 length: 13; J gene: TRBJ2-1; clone size: .; V gene: TRBV2; CDR3 protein: CASSAGKYNEQFF
CDR3 length: 15; J gene: TRBJ1-2; clone size: .; V gene: TRBV28; CDR3 protein: CASSLGTGRGYGYTF
CDR3 length: 16; J gene: TRBJ1-3; clone size: .; V gene: TRBV2; CDR3 protein: CASSLGLPRSGNTIYF
CDR3 length: 13; J gene: TRBJ2-7; clone size: .; V gene: TRBV12-3/TRBV12-4; CDR3 protein: CASSFSRSDEQYF
CDR3 length: 16; J gene: TRBJ1-5; clone size: .; V gene: TRBV6-2/TRBV6-3; CDR3 protein: CASSSPDSRGLQPQHF
CDR3 length: 15; J gene: TRBJ1-1; clone size: .; V gene: TRBV6-6; CDR3 protein: CASSLRGQGRTEAFF
CDR3 length: 15; J gene: TRBJ2-3; clone size: few; V gene: TRBV7-8; CDR3 protein: CASNLRRVSTDTQYF
CDR3 length: 18; J gene: TRBJ1-3; clone size: once; V gene: TRBV3-1/TRBV3-2; CDR3 protein: CASSHLNPTATGGNTIYF
CDR3 length: 16; J gene: TRBJ1-3; clone size: .; V gene: TRBV3-1/TRBV3-2; CDR3 protein: CASSPGQGNSGNTIYF
CDR3 length: 13; J gene: TRBJ1-2; clone size: few; V gene: TRBV3-1/TRBV3-2; CDR3 protein: CASHRGGTGGYTF
CDR3 length: 15; J gene: TRBJ1-2; clone size: .; V gene: TRBV5-1; CDR3 protein: CASRTGDEANYGYTF
CDR3 length: 12; J gene: TRBJ2-7; clone size: few; V gene: TRBV4-1; CDR3 protein: CASSQGRYEQYF
CDR3 length: 16; J gene: TRBJ2-7; clone size: .; V gene: TRBV28; CDR3 protein: CASSPLGQGRPYEQYF
CDR3 length: 16; J gene: TRBJ2-7; clone size: .; V gene: TRBV28; CDR3 protein: CASSPYSGTVTYEQYF
CDR3 length: 16; J gene: TRBJ1-3; clone size: .; V gene: TRBV5-1; CDR3 protein: CASSLARPRAGNTIYF
CDR3 length: 15; J gene: TRBJ2-7; clone size: .; V gene: TRBV19; CDR3 protein: CASSPNLGMAYEQYF
CDR3 length: 13; J gene: TRBJ2-1; clone size: .; V gene: TRBV3-1/TRBV3-2; CDR3 protein: CASSQDLTSGRFF
CDR3 length: 14; J gene: TRBJ1-1; clone size: .; V gene: TRBV6-5; CDR3 protein: CASSASWGGTEAFF
CDR3 length: 15; J gene: TRBJ1-2; clone size: .; V gene: TRBV7-9; CDR3 protein: CASSPSAGPNYGYTF
CDR3 length: 16; J gene: TRBJ1-1; clone size: once; V gene: TRBV24-1; CDR3 protein: CATSDLQDVSDTEAFF
CDR3 length: 14; J gene: TRBJ1-4; clone size: .; V gene: TRBV19; CDR3 protein: CASSSGTGLEKLFF
CDR3 length: 12; J gene: TRBJ1-2; clone size: .; V gene: TRBV18; CDR3 protein: CASSQGASGYTF
CDR3 length: 12; J gene: TRBJ1-1; clone size: .; V gene: TRBV2; CDR3 protein: CATGQGNTEAFF
CDR3 length: 15; J gene: TRBJ2-5; clone size: .; V gene: TRBV2; CDR3 protein: CASSEVNRGAKTQYF
CDR3 length: 15; J gene: TRBJ1-2; clone size: .; V gene: TRBV7-9; CDR3 protein: CASSVHDRAVYGYTF
CDR3 length: 15; J gene: TRBJ2-3; clone size: .; V gene: TRBV7-8; CDR3 protein: CASSAGTASTDTQYF
CDR3 length: 15; J gene: TRBJ2-1; clone size: .; V gene: TRBV6-5; CDR3 protein: CASRPGQGGYNEQFF
CDR3 length: 15; J gene: TRBJ1-4; clone size: few; V gene: TRBV30; CDR3 protein: CAWGPYLPTNEKLFF
CDR3 length: 14; J gene: TRBJ1-6; clone size: .; V gene: TRBV2; CDR3 protein: CASRPDSDNSPLHF
CDR3 length: 14; J gene: TRBJ1-5; clone size: .; V gene: TRBV28; CDR3 protein: CASSRQESNQPQHF
CDR3 length: 17; J gene: TRBJ2-7; clone size: .; V gene: TRBV18; CDR3 protein: CASSPLGQGTRPYEQYF
CDR3 length: 15; J gene: TRBJ1-4; clone size: .; V gene: TRBV9; CDR3 protein: CASSVRGAANEKLFF
CDR3 length: 16; J gene: TRBJ1-2; clone size: .; V gene: TRBV15; CDR3 protein: CATSRAGGWFNYGYTF
CDR3 length: 14; J gene: TRBJ1-1; clone size: .; V gene: TRBV6-1; CDR3 protein: CASSEAGRVTEAFF
CDR3 length: 15; J gene: TRBJ1-5; clone size: .; V gene: TRBV6-2/TRBV6-3; CDR3 protein: CASSQTGLIRQPQHF
CDR3 length: 18; J gene: TRBJ1-1; clone size: .; V gene: TRBV28; CDR3 protein: CASSAQKRTGGMNTEAFF
CDR3 length: 12; J gene: TRBJ1-6; clone size: .; V gene: TRBV28; CDR3 protein: CASLGGKSPLHF
CDR3 length: 11; J gene: TRBJ2-1; clone size: .; V gene: TRBV30; CDR3 protein: CAWSPAHEQFF
CDR3 length: 15; J gene: TRBJ2-5; clone size: .; V gene: TRBV11-3; CDR3 protein: CASSFSASGPETQYF
CDR3 length: 14; J gene: TRBJ1-5; clone size: .; V gene: TRBV6-1; CDR3 protein: CASSDQGRNQPQHF
CDR3 length: 15; J gene: TRBJ2-1; clone size: .; V gene: TRBV7-9; CDR3 protein: CASRARDSSYNEQFF
CDR3 length: 13; J gene: TRBJ1-1; clone size: .; V gene: TRBV10-3; CDR3 protein: CATGGQSNTEAFF
CDR3 length: 14; J gene: TRBJ2-3; clone size: .; V gene: TRBV7-6; CDR3 protein: CASIPKWEMDTQYF
CDR3 length: 15; J gene: TRBJ2-7; clone size: .; V gene: TRBV27; CDR3 protein: CASSVKAPSSYEQYF
CDR3 length: 15; J gene: TRBJ1-2; clone size: .; V gene: TRBV6-5; CDR3 protein: CASTVIQGGNYGYTF
CDR3 length: 15; J gene: TRBJ2-5; clone size: .; V gene: TRBV5-6; CDR3 protein: CASSPPGRHQETQYF
CDR3 length: 17; J gene: TRBJ2-7; clone size: .; V gene: TRBV6-2/TRBV6-3; CDR3 protein: CASSYSNSAGGKYEQYF